The 30 T cell receptor beta chains listed next were all sequenced from one sample in a study of shared clonotypes between healthy human individuals (dated by TCRdb to between 2020 and 2021). CD8 naive samples were CD45RO-negative cells positively selected for CCR7, giving a CD45RA+CCR7+ population that excluded TemRA cells. Library creation used the immunoSEQ multiplex PCR assay. In its TCRdb copy, this immuneACCESS table keeps in-frame sequences only and misses some clones. Where compared with another copy, unresolved V genes explain less than half of these, and the others have no known cause. This sample holds roughly 2.1 million clones; roughly 91% were observed only once. The ten biggest clones cover under 2% of the sample. Sequenced: naive CD8+ T cells from PBMCs. The cell subset or site label for this specimen denotes: CD45RA+CCR7+. These receptors all stem from a man aged 18 to 30 in good health. Some clones in this sample may be carry-over from other donors' samples.

CDR3 coding DNA: TGTGCCAGCAGACCCTCTAGCGGGAGCCGAGGTGAGCAGTTCTTC. Encoded protein: CASRPSSGSRGEQFF. The chain has TRBV9 and TRBJ2-1, with 10 bases fitting TRBD2. Germline-derived CDR1 and CDR2 are SGDLS and YYNGEE. This CDR3 is 15 amino acids long. After removal of 5 bases from V and 9 bases from J, the junction contained 11 bases not matched to a gene.

This chain joins TRBV7-8 and TRBJ1-2; D possibly corresponds to TRBD1 (6 bases). This CDR3 has 14 residues. The germline V gene encodes CDR1 SGHVS and CDR2 FQNEAQ. Trimming removed 4 bases from V and 8 bases from J, with 17 bases in between. The CDR3 region is CASSSEQGSEGYTF. CDR3 coding DNA: TGTGCCAGCAGCTCCGAACAGGGAAGTGAAGGCTACACCTTC. Full variable domain (missing parts from reference TRBV7-8 and TRBJ1-2): GAGVSQSPRYKVAKRGQDVALRCDPISGHVSLFWYQQALGQGPEFLTYFQNEAQLDKSGLPSDRFFAERPEGSVSTLKIQRTQQEDSAVYLCASSSEQGSEGYTFGSGTRLTVV.

The chain is built from TRBV6-7 and TRBJ2-5, with a weak D call TRBD1 (5 bases). TRBV6-7 is annotated as an ORF whose role is uncertain. The CDR3 is 15 residues long. Trimming took 9 bases from V and 4 from J, leaving 21 bases between them. CDR3 region: CASPQFPGLRETQYF. The CDR3, as DNA: TGTGCCAGTCCGCAGTTCCCAGGGCTTCGAGAGACCCAGTACTTC.

This chain connects TRBV9 to TRBJ2-3; 10 bases are a match to TRBD2. The germline V gene encodes CDR1 SGDLS and CDR2 YYNGEE. After removal of 3 bases from V and 3 bases from J, the junction contained 4 bases not matched to a gene. The CDR3 sequence is 15 residues long. CDR3 coding DNA: TGTGCCAGCAGCGCGAAGACTAGCGGGACAGATACGCAGTATTTT. It codes for CASSAKTSGTDTQYF.

The chain is built from TRBV27 and TRBJ2-1, with D unclear. Germline V lookup: CDR1 MNHEY, CDR2 SMNVEV (reference sequence). V was pared by 5 bases and J by 6 bases, with 17 bases between. The CDR3 has 15 residues. The CDR3 region has the DNA TGTGCCAGCAGTCCATCACCTCCGTTGGGCAATGAGCAGTTCTTC. The encoded protein is CASSPSPPLGNEQFF.

This clone was counted once. V usage is TRBV4-2 and J usage is TRBJ1-1; 7 bases fit TRBD1. V lost 5 bases to trimming and J lost 1 base; unmatched junction nucleotides: 4. Looked up from germline, CDR1 is LGHNA and CDR2 is YNFKEQ. This CDR3 comprises 14 residues. DNA of the CDR3: TGTGCCAGCAGCAGTCGGGACAGGAACACTGAAGCTTTCTTT. It codes for CASSSRDRNTEAFF.

The chain joins TRBV10-2 to TRBJ2-2; possible D gene TRBD2, 5 bases. The CDR3 extends over 15 amino acids. CDR1 and CDR2 from the germline V gene are WSHSY and SAAADI. The ends were cut back, 5 bases at V and 1 base at J, with 11 bases in the middle. The CDR3 DNA follows: TGCGCCAGCAGTCCGATAGGGAGGAACACCGGGGAGCTGTTTTTT. It encodes CASSPIGRNTGELFF.

The chain joins TRBV10-3 to TRBJ1-1; 9 bases align to TRBD1. The trim removed 6 bases at V and 8 bases at J, leaving 13 bases unmatched. The V gene's germline CDR1 is ENHRY and CDR2 SYGVKD. This CDR3 has 15 residues. As DNA, the CDR3 is TGTGCCATCAGCCCAAGGACAGGGGAGGGCAGCGAAGCTTTCTTT. Amino acid sequence: CAISPRTGEGSEAFF.

The chain carries TRBV13 and TRBJ1-1; unclear D gene. V lost 0 bases and J lost 1, with 9 bases in between. CDR3 length equals 15 residues. In germline, CDR1 is PRHDT, CDR2 FYEKMQ (reference sequence). CDR3 sequence: CASSLGSVGNTEAFF. The CDR3 nucleotides are TGTGCCAGCAGCTTAGGATCTGTGGGGAACACTGAAGCTTTCTTT.

In regard to this clone: Distinct nucleotide sequences in the sample also encode this CDR3. The rearrangement links TRBV7-9 to TRBJ2-7; possibly TRBD2 for D (6 bases). V was clipped by 5 bases and J by 4 bases, with 9 bases between them. The CDR3 runs 12 residues. Germline V lookup: CDR1 SEHNR, CDR2 FQNEAQ (reference sequence). The CDR3 region has the DNA TGTGCCAGCAGCACGGGAGATTACGAGCAGTACTTC. This sequence encodes CASSTGDYEQYF.

The V call is TRBV7-9, the J call TRBJ2-7; D gene ambiguous. This CDR3 region has 14 residues. CDR1 and CDR2 (germline): SEHNR, FQNEAQ (reference sequence). Trimming removed 2 bases from V and 5 bases from J, with 13 bases in between. CDR3 protein: CASSLNSQPHEQYF. The CDR3 DNA follows: TGTGCCAGCAGCTTAAACAGTCAGCCCCACGAGCAGTACTTC.

The gene calls are TRBV7-9 and TRBJ2-1; 11 bases fit TRBD2. Germline-derived CDR1 and CDR2 are SEHNR and FQNEAQ (reference sequence). CDR3 length: 15 residues. Trimming at V came to 0 bases and at J to 7 bases, leaving 2 bases not matched to a gene. CDR3 sequence (DNA): TGTGCCAGCAGCTTAGCTAGCGGGAGGGCGAATGAGCAGTTCTTC. Its translation is CASSLASGRANEQFF.

The rearrangement uses TRBV4-3 and TRBJ1-3, with D perhaps matching TRBD1 (6 bases). This CDR3 has 14 residues. V shed 4 bases and J shed 8 bases, with 15 bases lying between them. The germline gives CDR1 LGHNA, CDR2 YSLEER. In DNA form, the CDR3 reads TGCGCCAGCAGCCTCGGCGCGGGGGCGGACACCATATATTTT. This gives the protein CASSLGAGADTIYF.

The gene calls are TRBV7-9 and TRBJ1-1; D remains unclear. CDR3 length: 14 residues. Germline V gene data show CDR1 as SEHNR and CDR2 as FQNEAQ (reference sequence). Trimming pared 3 bases from V and 1 base from J, leaving 9 bases between. CDR3 sequence: CASSLPPPNTEAFF. CDR3 in DNA: TGTGCCAGCAGCTTGCCCCCCCCGAACACTGAAGCTTTCTTT.

V is TRBV19 and J is TRBJ2-2; the D is unclear. V was trimmed by 9 bases and J by 1 base, leaving 9 bases between them. The CDR3 totals 13 residues. Looked up from germline, CDR1 is LNHDA and CDR2 is SQIVND (reference sequence). DNA for the CDR3: TGTGCCAGCGTGGAGCTGAACACCGGGGAGCTGTTTTTT. Residues: CASVELNTGELFF.

The rearrangement links TRBV11-1 to TRBJ2-5, with TRBD1 identical over 9 bases. The length of the CDR3 is 16 residues. CDR1 SGHAT and CDR2 FQDESV come from the germline V gene (reference sequence). The V and J ends lost 0 bases and 5 bases, in that order; junction bases with no gene match: 7. This CDR3 reads CASSLASGQGSETQYF. In nucleotides, the CDR3 is TGTGCCAGCAGCTTAGCGTCGGGACAGGGCAGTGAGACCCAGTACTTC. Combining the CDR3 with reference TRBV11-1 and TRBJ2-5 gives the whole variable domain EAEVAQSPRYKITEKSQAVAFWCDPISGHATLYWYRQILGQGPELLVQFQDESVVDDSQLPKDRFSAERLKGVDSTLKIQPAELGDSAMYLCASSLASGQGSETQYFGPGTRLLVL.

V usage is TRBV13 and J usage is TRBJ2-5; 9 bases line up with TRBD2. The CDR3 loop spans 15 amino acids. V shed 4 bases and J 5 bases; nucleotides not matched to a gene: 8. Germline CDR1 PRHDT, CDR2 FYEKMQ (reference sequence). CDR3 DNA: TGTGCCAGCAGCTCTTATAGCGGGAGTTGGGAGACCCAGTACTTC. Translation: CASSSYSGSWETQYF.

The rearrangement links TRBV19 to TRBJ1-2; 7 bases fit TRBD1. CDR1 and CDR2 from the germline V gene are LNHDA and SQIVND (reference sequence). This CDR3 has 21 amino acids. V shed 2 bases, J shed 3 bases, and the junction held 24 bases outside the gene matches. The CDR3 DNA is TGTGCCAGTAGTATATTTGTAGGGACAGACCCGGCGGGGGTGGACGACTATGGCTACACCTTC. Encoded protein: CASSIFVGTDPAGVDDYGYTF. The whole variable domain, filled in from reference TRBV19 and TRBJ1-2, reads DGGITQSPKYLFRKEGQNVTLSCEQNLNHDAMYWYRQDPGQGLRLIYYSQIVNDFQKGDIAEGYSVSREKKESFPLTVTSAQKNPTAFYLCASSIFVGTDPAGVDDYGYTFGSGTRLTVV.

The CDR3 DNA is TGTGCCAGTACCGGTTATGGCTACACCTTC. This codes for CASTGYGYTF. This rearrangement joins TRBV19 to TRBJ1-2; D is ambiguous. The germline V and J ends were trimmed by 7 bases and 5 bases, with 5 bases remaining between them. The CDR3 is made up of 10 amino acids. CDR1 LNHDA and CDR2 SQIVND come from the germline V gene (reference sequence).

This chain connects TRBV27 to TRBJ2-1, with D maybe TRBD2 (6 bases). The germline V gene encodes CDR1 MNHEY and CDR2 SMNVEV (reference sequence). The CDR3 length is 13 residues. V gave up 6 bases and J gave up 4 bases, with 10 bases separating them. The CDR3 region is CASRRLDYNEQFF. The CDR3 nucleotides are TGTGCCAGCAGGCGACTAGATTACAATGAGCAGTTCTTC.

The V gene is TRBV6-5, the J gene TRBJ2-5, with 9 nucleotides matching TRBD1. The V and J ends lost 5 bases and 4 bases, in that order; junction bases with no gene match: 5. The CDR3 has 14 amino acids. CDR1 and CDR2 from the germline V gene are MNHEY and SVGAGI. The DNA of the CDR3 is TGTGCCAGCAGTGGGACAGGGAGGGTAGAGACCCAGTACTTC. Translation: CASSGTGRVETQYF.

This sequence joins TRBV19 and TRBJ1-4; no reliable D call. The ends were cut back, 3 bases at V and 8 bases at J, with 10 bases in the middle. This CDR3 is 13 amino acids long. CDR1 and CDR2 (germline): LNHDA, SQIVND (reference sequence). The CDR3 spells CASSMLGFEKLFF. As DNA, the CDR3 is TGTGCCAGTAGTATGCTGGGATTCGAAAAACTGTTTTTT.

The rearrangement links TRBV13 to TRBJ2-2; 7 nucleotides match TRBD1. Germline V gene lookup returns CDR1 PRHDT and CDR2 FYEKMQ (reference sequence). The length of the CDR3 is 15 residues. V shed 2 bases and J 0 bases; nucleotides not matched to a gene: 0. The CDR3 nucleotides read TGTGCCAGCAGCTTACAGGGGGCGAACACCGGGGAGCTGTTTTTT. Its translation is CASSLQGANTGELFF.

This rearrangement joins TRBV6-6 to TRBJ2-7; 7 nucleotides match TRBD1. CDR1 is MNHNY, CDR2 SVGAGI, per germline (reference sequence). With 7 bases clipped from V and 5 bases from J, the junction kept 17 bases outside the gene matches. The CDR3 consists of 16 residues. For the CDR3, the DNA is TGTGCCAGCAAGATAGGGGGCTTCCTCGTCGTGAACGAGCAGTACTTC. Protein sequence: CASKIGGFLVVNEQYF.

To note about this clone: The same CDR3 is also encoded by other DNA sequences in this sample. The chain joins TRBV7-9 to TRBJ2-1; tentatively, D is TRBD2 (5 bases). The ends were cut back, 5 bases at V and 6 bases at J, with 11 bases in the middle. CDR3 size: 13 residues. Germline V gene lookup returns CDR1 SEHNR and CDR2 FQNEAQ (reference sequence). The CDR3 protein is CASSLTSLNEQFF. CDR3 DNA: TGTGCCAGCAGCCTTACTAGTCTCAATGAGCAGTTCTTC.

In DNA form, the CDR3 reads TGTGCCAGCAGTCCGATCACAGGTTCTACGTCTGGCGAGCAGTACTTC. Translation: CASSPITGSTSGEQYF. V gene TRBV28 combines with J gene TRBJ2-7; perhaps TRBD1 as D (5 bases). There are 16 residues in the CDR3. Trimming removed 5 bases from V and 6 bases from J, with 23 bases in between. Germline assignment: CDR1 MDHEN and CDR2 SYDVKM.

The chain combines TRBV19 with TRBJ2-1; a weak D match, TRBD2 (6 bases). The germline CDR1 and CDR2 sequences are LNHDA and SQIVND (reference sequence). Trimming shortened V by 10 bases and J by 5 bases, and 18 bases separated the two germline ends. CDR3 size: 14 residues. DNA for the CDR3: TGTGCCACCAGGCCGGCGGGATGGGACAATGAGCAGTTCTTC. Translating it yields CATRPAGWDNEQFF. The full variable domain, rest sourced from reference TRBV19 and TRBJ2-1, is DGGITQSPKYLFRKEGQNVTLSCEQNLNHDAMYWYRQDPGQGLRLIYYSQIVNDFQKGDIAEGYSVSREKKESFPLTVTSAQKNPTAFYLCATRPAGWDNEQFFGPGTRLTVL.

The gene calls are TRBV29-1 and TRBJ2-1; 13 nucleotides line up with TRBD2. The CDR3 consists of 17 residues. Germline loops: CDR1 SQVTM, CDR2 ANQGSEA. Trimming at V came to 5 bases and at J to 1 base, leaving 8 bases not matched to a gene. CDR3 DNA: TGCAGCGTTCCTTGGACTAGCGGGAGAGGGTCCTACAATGAGCAGTTCTTC. Its translation: CSVPWTSGRGSYNEQFF.

The table lists this clone with a few counts. This chain connects TRBV6-5 to TRBJ2-1, with 9 bases aligning to TRBD2. In germline, CDR1 is MNHEY, CDR2 SVGAGI. Losses at the gene ends were 5 bases for V and 9 bases for J; bases not matched to a gene: 5. The CDR3 totals 13 residues. CDR3 sequence: CASSVGTSCEQFF. The CDR3 nucleotides read TGTGCCAGCAGTGTTGGGACTAGCTGTGAGCAGTTCTTC.

This clone was seen just once. CDR3 in amino acids: CASSPSGSGDEQYF. For the CDR3, the DNA is TGTGCCAGCAGCCCCAGCGGGAGTGGAGACGAGCAGTACTTC. The rearrangement joins TRBV7-9 to TRBJ2-7, with 8 bases lining up with TRBD2. Trimming cost V 5 bases and J 5 bases; bases outside gene matches: 8. CDR1 and CDR2 (germline): SEHNR, FQNEAQ (reference sequence). This CDR3 contains 14 residues.